The 26 T cell receptor beta chains given below trace back to one sample, sequenced in a study of response to subunit inactivated influenza vaccine. Each CDR3 protein is one row after TCRdb ran MiXCR on the RT-PCR reads. This table has over 400,000 distinct CDR3 sequences, roughly 9.7% appearing once. The source was PBMCs from blood, collected 35 to 45 days after vaccination. These receptors were collected from a man over 45 who received an inactivated influenza vaccine.

This rearrangement joins TRBV9 to TRBJ2-3, with 11 bases matching TRBD1. Germline CDR1 and CDR2: SGDLS and YYNGEE. V shed 4 bases and J 6 bases; nucleotides not matched to a gene: 7. This CDR3 region has 15 residues. In nucleotides, the CDR3 is TGTGCCAGCAGCCCGCGGACAGGGGGCGTCGATACGCAGTATTTT. It yields the protein CASSPRTGGVDTQYF. Full variable domain (missing parts from reference TRBV9 and TRBJ2-3): DSGVTQTPKHLITATGQRVTLRCSPRSGDLSVYWYQQSLDQGLQFLIQYYNGEERAKGNILERFSAQQFPDLHSELNLSSLELGDSALYFCASSPRTGGVDTQYFGPGTRLTVL.

The chain joins TRBV5-1 to TRBJ2-3; 9 bases line up with TRBD1. Trimming took 3 bases from V and 3 from J; bases not matched to a gene: 8. This CDR3 has 16 residues. The germline CDR1 and CDR2 sequences are SGHRS and YFSETQ. This CDR3 is CASSWFTGGATDTQYF. CDR3 sequence (DNA): TGCGCCAGCAGCTGGTTCACAGGGGGCGCGACAGATACGCAGTATTTT.

This clonotype was observed many times. The chain couples TRBV12-3 or TRBV12-4 to TRBJ2-3, with no clear D. There are 13 residues in the CDR3. Trimming pared 3 bases from V and 5 bases from J, leaving 9 bases between. Here the CDR3 reads CASSFEEIDTQYF. The CDR3 DNA is TGTGCCAGCAGTTTTGAGGAAATAGATACGCAGTATTTT.

This clonotype was counted at least ten times. The CDR3 loop reads CASSQVTSGSDTQYF. In DNA, the CDR3 is TGTGCCAGCAGCCAAGTTACTAGCGGGTCAGATACGCAGTATTTT. The rearrangement links TRBV4-2 to TRBJ2-3; 9 bases agree with TRBD2. V lost 1 base, J lost 4 bases, and 3 bases stayed unmatched. The CDR3 sequence is 15 residues long. Germline loops: CDR1 LGHNA, CDR2 YNFKEQ.

This clonotype was detected ten times or more. This chain joins TRBV4-2 and TRBJ2-1, with 7 bases that match TRBD2. The CDR3 spans 14 residues. Germline values: CDR1 LGHNA, CDR2 YNFKEQ. V was pared by 0 bases and J by 9 bases, with 5 bases of the junction left unmatched. CDR3 loop: CASSQDPGRVEQFF. The CDR3 nucleotides read TGTGCCAGCAGCCAAGATCCAGGGAGGGTTGAGCAGTTCTTC.

This clonotype was counted at least ten times. The chain joins TRBV7-2 to TRBJ2-7; 7 bases line up with TRBD2. This CDR3 has 15 residues. Germline CDR1 reads SGHTA; CDR2 reads FQGNSA. V lost 1 base to trimming and J lost 3 bases; unmatched junction nucleotides: 6. For the CDR3, the DNA is TGTGCCAGCAGCTTAGACGGGGGGAAGATCTACGAGCAGTACTTC. Residues: CASSLDGGKIYEQYF.

The chain uses TRBV7-2 and TRBJ2-5, with 12 bases matching TRBD2. J lost 5 bases, V lost 4 bases, and 8 bases had no gene match. This CDR3 is built from 16 residues. From germline, CDR1 is SGHTA and CDR2 FQGNSA. The CDR3 sequence is CASSYSSGGATETQYF. CDR3 sequence (DNA): TGTGCCAGCAGCTACTCTAGCGGGGGGGCCACGGAGACCCAGTACTTC.

As to this clonotype: This CDR3 fails to terminate in the conserved phenylalanine or tryptophan, so it likely reflects a read error. The V call is TRBV28, the J call TRBJ2-1; D possibly corresponds to TRBD1 (6 bases). Per the germline V gene, CDR1 is MDHEN and CDR2 is SYDVKM. This CDR3 region has 15 residues. Trimming pared 8 bases from V and 3 bases from J, leaving 17 bases between. In nucleotides, the CDR3 is TGTGCCAGCGGACCCCTCCAGGGGAACTACAATGAGCAGTTCCTC. Protein sequence: CASGPLQGNYNEQFL.

The V call is TRBV10-3, the J call TRBJ2-7, with no clear D. Germline V gene sequence: CDR1 ENHRY, CDR2 SYGVKD. The V end lost 3 bases, the J end lost 4 bases, and 4 bases lay between the germline ends. This CDR3 region has 11 residues. As DNA, the CDR3 is TGTGCCATCAGTGACCCGTACGAGCAGTACTTC. Translated, it gives CAISDPYEQYF.

This clonotype showed up just a few times. The chain carries TRBV7-2 and TRBJ2-1; 11 nucleotides align to TRBD1. Germline V lookup: CDR1 SGHTA, CDR2 FQGNSA. The CDR3 totals 16 residues. The trim removed 1 base at V and 6 bases at J, leaving 5 bases unmatched. CDR3: CASSLGTGGIFNEQFF. DNA of the CDR3: TGTGCCAGCAGCTTAGGGACAGGGGGCATCTTCAATGAGCAGTTCTTC.

This clonotype was seen more than once but under ten times. J is TRBJ2-6 and V is TRBV20-1, with D possibly matching TRBD2 (6 bases). V shed 2 bases and J shed 0 bases, with 11 bases lying between them. CDR1 DFQATT and CDR2 SNEGSKA come from the germline V gene (reference sequence). The CDR3 sequence is 16 residues long. The CDR3 coding sequence is TGCAGTGCTAGATTGGGGGGATCCTCTGGGGCCAACGTCCTGACTTTC. Amino acids: CSARLGGSSGANVLTF.

This clonotype has only a few counts. The rearrangement links TRBV11-2 to TRBJ1-1, with D tentatively TRBD1 (5 bases). The germline V and J ends were trimmed by 5 bases and 10 bases, with 14 bases remaining between them. Germline V lookup: CDR1 SGHAT, CDR2 FQNNGV. This CDR3 spans 12 amino acids. Written as DNA, the CDR3 is TGTGCCAGCAGCCAAAATGGGGGGGTAGCTTTCTTT. Its protein product is CASSQNGGVAFF.

The V gene is TRBV18, the J gene TRBJ2-3; D might be TRBD1 (7 bases). The germline V gene has CDR1 KGHSH and CDR2 LQKENI. The V end lost 3 bases, the J end lost 6 bases, and 13 bases lay between the germline ends. The CDR3 is made up of 14 amino acids. CDR3 nucleotides: TGTGCCAGCTCACCTCAGGGGGGACCGGATACGCAGTATTTT. This codes for CASSPQGGPDTQYF.

There are many counts of this clonotype. This chain connects TRBV20-1 to TRBJ1-5, with 10 nucleotides matching TRBD1. The germline gives CDR1 DFQATT, CDR2 SNEGSKA (reference sequence). V lost 6 bases, J lost 6 bases, and 8 bases stayed unmatched. This CDR3 is built from 14 residues. This CDR3 is CSAKTTGGFQPQHF. CDR3 sequence (DNA): TGCAGTGCAAAAACGACAGGGGGCTTTCAGCCCCAGCATTTT.

V and J are TRBV2 and TRBJ2-7; no clear D. The germline V gene has CDR1 SNHLY and CDR2 FYNNEI. V shed 7 bases and J shed 0 bases, with 13 bases lying between them. This CDR3 is built from 14 residues. CDR3 region: CASKEVFSSYEQYF. CDR3 bases: TGTGCCAGCAAAGAGGTTTTTAGCTCCTACGAGCAGTACTTC. The whole variable domain, filled in from reference TRBV2 and TRBJ2-7, reads EPEVTQTPSHQVTQMGQEVILRCVPISNHLYFYWYRQILGQKVEFLVSFYNNEISEKSEIFDDQFSVERPDGSNFTLKIRSTKLEDSAMYFCASKEVFSSYEQYFGPGTRLTVT.

This clonotype was observed a few times. The chain is built from TRBV6-1 and TRBJ2-3; possible D gene TRBD2, 7 bases. Per the germline V gene, CDR1 is MNHNS and CDR2 is SASEGT. There are 15 residues in the CDR3. V dropped 6 bases and J dropped 1 base, with 14 bases sitting between them. CDR3 loop: CASREGGGGTDTQYF. CDR3 nucleotides: TGTGCCAGCAGGGAGGGGGGGGGAGGCACAGATACGCAGTATTTT.

Only a few counts were recorded for this clonotype. The DNA of the CDR3 is TGTGCCAGCAGTTATATTAGGACAGGGGGCTGGAATGAGCAGTTCTTC. This translates into CASSYIRTGGWNEQFF. The V gene is TRBV27, the J gene TRBJ2-1, with 11 nucleotides matching TRBD1. Germline trimming cut 4 bases from V and 7 bases from J; bases unmatched to any gene: 9. The CDR3 spans 16 residues. Germline-derived CDR1 and CDR2 are MNHEY and SMNVEV (reference sequence).

There are many counts of this clonotype. The chain uses TRBV20-1 and TRBJ2-7, with D perhaps TRBD2 (5 bases). Germline CDR1 and CDR2: DFQATT and SNEGSKA (reference sequence). V shed 4 bases and J shed 4 bases, with 14 bases lying between them. The CDR3 is made up of 13 amino acids. The CDR3 protein is CSAIDGIKYEQYF. As DNA, the CDR3 is TGCAGTGCTATCGACGGGATTAAGTACGAGCAGTACTTC.

This clonotype was detected ten times or more. CDR3 nucleotide sequence: TGTGCCAGCAGCGCAGTTGGGACAGGGCTCGGTCAGCCCCAGCATTTT. It encodes CASSAVGTGLGQPQHF. The rearrangement joins TRBV5-5 to TRBJ1-5; 9 positions agree with TRBD1. Germline V CDR1 and CDR2: SGHKS, YYEKEE (reference sequence). The CDR3 totals 16 residues. V lost 4 bases and J lost 6; bases outside the gene matches: 11.

This clonotype has just a few counts. The rearrangement uses TRBV24-1 and TRBJ2-1; 7 bases line up with TRBD1. This CDR3 is 13 amino acids long. V lost 5 bases and J lost 6; bases outside the gene matches: 3. Germline CDR1 is KGHDR and CDR2 is SFDVKD. The CDR3 loop is CATSVAGGNEQFF. CDR3 nucleotide sequence: TGTGCCACCAGTGTTGCAGGGGGCAATGAGCAGTTCTTC.

The rearrangement links TRBV5-1 to TRBJ2-7; D remains ambiguous. This CDR3 region has 16 residues. The germline V gene has CDR1 SGHRS and CDR2 YFSETQ. Trimming took 2 bases from V and 2 from J, leaving 17 bases between them. The DNA of the CDR3 is TGCGCCAGCAGCTTTATATTCGACACGTATACCTACGAGCAGTACTTC. Amino acid sequence: CASSFIFDTYTYEQYF.

This clonotype was seen only a few times. The rearrangement links TRBV29-1 to TRBJ2-5, with D possibly being TRBD2 (7 bases). CDR1 SQVTM and CDR2 ANQGSEA come from the germline V gene. V was shortened by 2 bases and J by 4 bases, with 20 bases between the two germline ends. The CDR3 extends over 16 amino acids. The CDR3 DNA reads TGCAGCGTTGAAATTCTGGGAGGGGGGGCCCGAGAGACCCAGTACTTC. Translating it yields CSVEILGGGARETQYF.

V and J are TRBV7-3 and TRBJ2-3; the D gene is possibly TRBD2 (6 bases). The germline V gene has CDR1 SGHTA and CDR2 FQGTGA. Trimming removed 1 base from V and 10 bases from J, with 15 bases in between. CDR3 length equals 14 residues. CDR3 in DNA: TGTGCCAGCAGCTTAAGAGCTACCGGGGGATCGCAGTATTTT. Translated: CASSLRATGGSQYF.

This clonotype has only a few counts. CDR3 residues: CASSRVEGTWVGELFF. In DNA, the CDR3 is TGTGCCAGCAGCCGCGTGGAGGGGACTTGGGTGGGGGAGCTGTTTTTT. The rearrangement joins TRBV7-8 to TRBJ2-2; perhaps TRBD2 as D (6 bases). This CDR3 is 16 amino acids long. V lost 5 bases and J lost 8, with 21 bases in between. Germline V lookup: CDR1 SGHVS, CDR2 FQNEAQ.

This chain uses TRBV29-1 with TRBJ2-7; 7 positions match TRBD1. V lost 4 bases, J lost 5 bases, and 14 bases stayed unmatched. Germline loops: CDR1 SQVTM, CDR2 ANQGSEA. This CDR3 spans 15 amino acids. The CDR3 sequence is CSVAAGTALSDEQYF. As DNA, the CDR3 is TGCAGCGTTGCAGCCGGGACAGCCCTATCCGACGAGCAGTACTTC.

The rearrangement joins TRBV15 to TRBJ1-1, with unresolved D. Germline V gene sequence: CDR1 LNHNV, CDR2 YYDKDF (reference sequence). There are 14 residues in the CDR3. Trimming removed 0 bases at V and 6 bases at J, with 11 bases between. Here the CDR3 reads CATSRDPVSAEAFF. Written as DNA, the CDR3 is TGTGCCACCAGCAGAGACCCGGTGTCAGCTGAAGCTTTCTTT.